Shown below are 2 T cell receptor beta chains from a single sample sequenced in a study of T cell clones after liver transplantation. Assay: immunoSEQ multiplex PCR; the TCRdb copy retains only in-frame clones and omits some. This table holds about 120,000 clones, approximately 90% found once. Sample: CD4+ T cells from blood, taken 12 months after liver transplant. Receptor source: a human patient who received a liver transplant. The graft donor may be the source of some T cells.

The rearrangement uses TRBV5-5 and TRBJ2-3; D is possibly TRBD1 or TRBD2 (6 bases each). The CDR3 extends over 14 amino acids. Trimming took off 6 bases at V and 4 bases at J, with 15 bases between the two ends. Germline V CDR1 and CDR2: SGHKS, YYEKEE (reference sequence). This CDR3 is CASTPTGGADTQYF. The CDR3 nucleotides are TGTGCCAGCACCCCGACAGGCGGGGCAGATACGCAGTATTTT.

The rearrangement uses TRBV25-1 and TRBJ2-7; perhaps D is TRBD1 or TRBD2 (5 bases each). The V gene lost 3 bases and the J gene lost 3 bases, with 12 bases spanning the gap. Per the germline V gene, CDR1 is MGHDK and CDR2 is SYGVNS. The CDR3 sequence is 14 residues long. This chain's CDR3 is CASSDEGRSYEQYF. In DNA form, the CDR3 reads TGTGCCAGCAGTGACGAGGGACGGAGCTACGAGCAGTACTTC.